This T cell receptor (beta chain) was recorded in a study of cytotoxic CD8 clonotypes in ibrutinib-treated CLL. Clones were sequenced by immunoSEQ multiplex PCR, and TCRdb holds only the in-frame ones, with some missing. The sample includes roughly 180,000 clones, roughly four fifths of them seen just once. The CDR3 covers 12 residues. Between the trimmed V and J ends, which lost 5 bases and 2 bases, there was a span of 6 bases. Germline V lookup: CDR1 LNHNV, CDR2 YYDKDF (reference sequence). Sequenced material: PBMCs, taken after 24 months of ibrutinib treatment. The chain carries TRBV15 and TRBJ1-1; unclear D gene. This sequence originates from a human donor with chronic lymphocytic leukemia. The CDR3: CATSVLNTEAFF. The CDR3 DNA reads as TGTGCCACCAGCGTACTTAACACTGAAGCTTTCTTT.